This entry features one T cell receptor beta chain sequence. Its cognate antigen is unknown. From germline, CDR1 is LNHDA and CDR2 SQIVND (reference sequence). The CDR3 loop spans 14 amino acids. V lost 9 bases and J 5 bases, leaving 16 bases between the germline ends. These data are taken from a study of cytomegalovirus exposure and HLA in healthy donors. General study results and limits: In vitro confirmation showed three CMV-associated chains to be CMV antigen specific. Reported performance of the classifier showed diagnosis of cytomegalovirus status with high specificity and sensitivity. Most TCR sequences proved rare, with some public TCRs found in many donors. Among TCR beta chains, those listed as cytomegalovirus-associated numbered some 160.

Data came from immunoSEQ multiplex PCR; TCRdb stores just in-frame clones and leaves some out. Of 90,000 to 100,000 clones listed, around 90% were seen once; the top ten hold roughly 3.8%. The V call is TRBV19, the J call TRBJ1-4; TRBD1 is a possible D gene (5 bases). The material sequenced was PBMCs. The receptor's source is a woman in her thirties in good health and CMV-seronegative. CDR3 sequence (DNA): TGTGCCAGCGGACCGGGACTGAAAAATGAAAAACTGTTTTTT. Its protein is CASGPGLKNEKLFF.